The sequence of this T cell receptor beta chain was determined in a study of control samples from healthy donors and cancer patients. Method: immunoSEQ multiplex PCR; TCRdb's copy keeps in-frame clones and lacks some. This table holds roughly 150,000 clones, 80% to 95% found once. After removal of 5 bases from V and 10 bases from J, the junction contained 3 bases not matched to a gene. This CDR3 is 11 amino acids long. Germline CDR1 reads SEHNR; CDR2 reads FQNEAQ (reference sequence). This clonotype was obtained from a young man in good health. This chain joins TRBV7-9 and TRBJ1-1; 8 nucleotides line up with TRBD1. The sequencing input was blood. The CDR3 protein is CASSLDRGAFF. The CDR3 DNA reads TGTGCCAGCAGCCTCGACAGGGGAGCTTTCTTT. The full variable domain, completed using reference TRBV7-9 and TRBJ1-1, is DTGVSQNPRHKITKRGQNVTFRCDPISEHNRLYWYRQTLGQGPEFLTYFQNEAQLEKSRLLSDRFSAERPKGSFSTLEIQRTEQGDSAMYLCASSLDRGAFFGQGTRLTVV.